This passage covers 32 T cell receptor beta chains from one sample sequenced in a study of blood T cell repertoires in COVID-19. The table came from immunoSEQ multiplex PCR; TCRdb's copy has only in-frame clones and leaves some out. This table has 150,000 to 200,000 clones, roughly nine tenths appearing once. Source material: peripheral blood. These receptor sequences come from a man younger than 30 with acute or convalescent COVID-19.

This clone was counted once. This sequence joins TRBV18 and TRBJ2-7, with 7 bases that match TRBD1. The V segment lost 6 bases and the J segment 2 bases; nucleotides outside the gene matches: 4. CDR1 KGHSH and CDR2 LQKENI come from the germline V gene. This CDR3 contains 13 residues. The CDR3 region has the DNA TGTGCCAGCTCCCCGGGACAGACCTACGAGCAGTACGTC. This sequence encodes CASSPGQTYEQYV.

The chain uses TRBV5-4 and TRBJ1-2; 7 bases align to TRBD1. Germline V gene sequence: CDR1 SGHNT, CDR2 YYREEE (reference sequence). The J segment lost 0 bases and the V segment lost 4 bases, leaving 6 bases of the junction unmatched. CDR3 length: 15 residues. The CDR3 protein is CASSLDRAPNYGYTF. CDR3 DNA sequence: TGTGCCAGCAGCCTAGACAGGGCGCCTAACTATGGCTACACCTTC.

The V and J genes are TRBV7-2 and TRBJ1-4; tentatively, D is TRBD1 (5 bases). The CDR3 contains 16 residues. The V end lost 0 bases, the J end lost 7 bases, and 15 bases lay between the germline ends. Germline CDR1 reads SGHTA; CDR2 reads FQGNSA. The CDR3 sequence is CASSLAGSVGGEKLFF. The CDR3 DNA follows: TGTGCCAGCAGCTTAGCGGGGTCCGTCGGGGGTGAAAAACTGTTTTTT.

A word on this clone: Other DNA sequences in the sample encode the same CDR3. The genes are TRBV7-9 and TRBJ1-2; 10 bases match TRBD1. Losses at the gene ends were 4 bases for V and 2 bases for J; bases not matched to a gene: 1. There are 14 residues in the CDR3. The V gene's germline CDR1 is SEHNR and CDR2 FQNEAQ (reference sequence). CDR3 in amino acids: CASSSGQGNYGYTF. Written as DNA, the CDR3 is TGTGCCAGCAGCTCGGGACAGGGGAACTATGGCTACACCTTC.

V usage is TRBV4-2 and J usage is TRBJ2-3; no firm D call. CDR3 length equals 13 residues. Germline CDR1 and CDR2: LGHNA and YNFKEQ. The germline V and J ends were trimmed by 4 bases and 0 bases, with 5 bases remaining between them. The CDR3 DNA reads TGTGCCAGCAGCCTAACTAGCACAGATACGCAGTATTTT. Residues: CASSLTSTDTQYF.

J is TRBJ2-5 and V is TRBV11-1, with D possibly matching TRBD1 (5 bases). With 6 bases removed from V and 6 bases from J, the gap between germline ends came to 11 bases. The germline V gene has CDR1 SGHAT and CDR2 FQDESV (reference sequence). This CDR3 has 12 residues. For the CDR3, the DNA is TGTGCCAGCAGGGCCAGGGAAAAGACCCAGTACTTC. It specifies CASRAREKTQYF. The full variable domain, in which reference TRBV11-1 and TRBJ2-5 provide the parts outside the CDR3, is EAEVAQSPRYKITEKSQAVAFWCDPISGHATLYWYRQILGQGPELLVQFQDESVVDDSQLPKDRFSAERLKGVDSTLKIQPAELGDSAMYLCASRAREKTQYFGPGTRLLVL.

This chain uses TRBV19 with TRBJ1-1, with 7 bases matching TRBD1. Unmatched junction bases numbered 9, after V lost 6 bases and J lost 5 bases. This CDR3 comprises 14 residues. Germline lookup yields CDR1 LNHDA and CDR2 SQIVND (reference sequence). The CDR3 sequence: CASRPIGGTTEAFF. DNA for the CDR3: TGTGCCAGTAGGCCGATAGGGGGCACGACTGAAGCTTTCTTT. The full variable domain, in which reference TRBV19 and TRBJ1-1 provide the parts outside the CDR3, is DGGITQSPKYLFRKEGQNVTLSCEQNLNHDAMYWYRQDPGQGLRLIYYSQIVNDFQKGDIAEGYSVSREKKESFPLTVTSAQKNPTAFYLCASRPIGGTTEAFFGQGTRLTVV.

On this clone: This specimen includes other DNA sequences encoding the same CDR3. The chain employs TRBV24-1 and TRBJ2-3; 11 nucleotides align to TRBD2. Trimming removed 4 bases from V and 4 bases from J; junction bases left unmatched: 6. In germline, CDR1 is KGHDR, CDR2 SFDVKD. The CDR3 consists of 16 residues. CDR3: CATSDPTSGGADTQYF. The CDR3 DNA sequence: TGTGCCACCAGTGACCCAACTAGCGGGGGCGCAGATACGCAGTATTTT.

The chain combines TRBV27 with TRBJ1-5, with D possibly matching TRBD1 (5 bases). V lost 6 bases and J lost 5, with 20 bases in between. Germline-derived CDR1 and CDR2 are MNHEY and SMNVEV (reference sequence). The CDR3 has 16 amino acids. For the CDR3, the DNA is TGTGCCAGCAGCCCTCAGGGCTTGGCAACCGATCAGCCCCAGCATTTT. This codes for CASSPQGLATDQPQHF.

The CDR3: CASSPGQGNNQPQHF. The DNA of the CDR3 is TGTGCCAGCTCACCGGGACAGGGGAACAATCAGCCCCAGCATTTT. The rearrangement uses TRBV18 and TRBJ1-5; 10 bases are shared with TRBD1. Per germline, CDR1 KGHSH and CDR2 LQKENI. CDR3 length: 15 residues. The trim removed 3 bases at V and 3 bases at J, leaving 2 bases unmatched.

The chain is built from TRBV14 and TRBJ1-2; D may be TRBD1 (5 bases). Trimming took off 0 bases at V and 8 bases at J, with 16 bases between the two ends. CDR1 is SGHDN and CDR2 is FVKESK in the germline V gene. The CDR3 contains 15 residues. CDR3 sequence (DNA): TGTGCCAGCAGCCAAGACGTTGGAGGGGAAGTCGGCTACACCTTC. Residues: CASSQDVGGEVGYTF.

This chain joins TRBV30 and TRBJ2-3, with 8 bases identical to TRBD2. The CDR3 is 14 amino acids. Germline V gene sequence: CDR1 GTSNPN, CDR2 SVGIG (reference sequence). Trimming removed 5 bases from V and 1 base from J; junction bases left unmatched: 5. CDR3: CAWVGGAGTDTQYF. CDR3 in DNA: TGTGCCTGGGTCGGGGGGGCCGGCACAGATACGCAGTATTTT.

This clone was counted between two and nine times. The rearrangement joins TRBV6-5 to TRBJ2-3, with D uncertain. Germline loops: CDR1 MNHEY, CDR2 SVGAGI. The CDR3 is 15 residues long. V shed 3 bases and J shed 3 bases, with 13 bases lying between them. The CDR3 reads CASSYSPAGTDTQYF. The CDR3 DNA reads TGTGCCAGCAGTTATTCCCCGGCCGGGACAGATACGCAGTATTTT.

The chain recombines TRBV2 with TRBJ1-5; D is unresolved. V lost 5 bases and J 4 bases, leaving 9 bases between the germline ends. Germline V gene sequence: CDR1 SNHLY, CDR2 FYNNEI. The CDR3 covers 13 residues. CDR3 sequence (DNA): TGTGCCAGCAGTCTGGCCCCTAATCAGCCCCAGCATTTT. It is translated as CASSLAPNQPQHF. The entire variable domain, with the rest obtained from reference TRBV2 and TRBJ1-5, is as follows: EPEVTQTPSHQVTQMGQEVILRCVPISNHLYFYWYRQILGQKVEFLVSFYNNEISEKSEIFDDQFSVERPDGSNFTLKIRSTKLEDSAMYFCASSLAPNQPQHFGDGTRLSIL.

The V gene is TRBV5-1, the J gene TRBJ2-3; TRBD2 matches 9 bases. Trimming at V came to 3 bases and at J to 2 bases, leaving 16 bases not matched to a gene. Per the germline V gene, CDR1 is SGHRS and CDR2 is YFSETQ. The CDR3 covers 19 residues. The CDR3 region is CASSSTRSSGGNFTDTQYF. In DNA form, the CDR3 reads TGCGCCAGCAGCTCAACCCGATCCAGCGGGGGGAACTTCACAGATACGCAGTATTTT. Full variable domain (rest looked up from reference TRBV5-1 and TRBJ2-3): KAGVTQTPRYLIKTRGQQVTLSCSPISGHRSVSWYQQTPGQGLQFLFEYFSETQRNKGNFPGRFSGRQFSNSRSEMNVSTLELGDSALYLCASSSTRSSGGNFTDTQYFGPGTRLTVL.

The rearrangement uses TRBV9 and TRBJ2-1; possible D gene TRBD2, 5 bases. The CDR3 contains 16 residues. Per the germline V gene, CDR1 is SGDLS and CDR2 is YYNGEE. With 3 bases removed from V and 4 bases from J, the gap between germline ends came to 17 bases. The chain's CDR3 is CASSATGNNVYNEQFF. DNA of the CDR3: TGTGCCAGCAGCGCGACCGGGAACAACGTTTACAATGAGCAGTTCTTC.

This clone was counted only a few times. The V and J genes are TRBV28 and TRBJ2-4, with D possibly being TRBD1 (6 bases). V gave up 5 bases and J gave up 10 bases, with 18 bases separating them. The CDR3 covers 14 residues. Per the germline V gene, CDR1 is MDHEN and CDR2 is SYDVKM. CDR3 residues: CASSTQGTRDIQYF. The CDR3 DNA follows: TGTGCCAGCAGTACGCAGGGGACACGGGATATTCAGTACTTC. The full variable domain, rest sourced from reference TRBV28 and TRBJ2-4, is DVKVTQSSRYLVKRTGEKVFLECVQDMDHENMFWYRQDPGLGLRLIYFSYDVKMKEKGDIPEGYSVSREKKERFSLILESASTNQTSMYLCASSTQGTRDIQYFGAGTRLSVL.

The rearrangement links TRBV2 to TRBJ2-5; the D is unclear. The CDR3 consists of 14 residues. V lost 6 bases, J lost 6 bases, and 17 bases lay in between. Per germline, CDR1 SNHLY and CDR2 FYNNEI. CDR3 sequence: CASRSMVLQKTQYF. The CDR3 coding sequence is TGTGCCAGCAGGTCGATGGTCCTACAGAAGACCCAGTACTTC.

The V call is TRBV18, the J call TRBJ1-5; the D gene is possibly TRBD1 (6 bases). This CDR3 region has 12 residues. CDR1 KGHSH and CDR2 LQKENI come from the germline V gene. Trimming pared 6 bases from V and 6 bases from J, leaving 9 bases between. CDR3 region: CASSTQGQPQHF. The CDR3 DNA reads TGTGCCAGCTCGACACAGGGTCAGCCCCAGCATTTT.

The chain uses TRBV6-1 and TRBJ1-1; D is possibly TRBD1 (5 bases). The V end was cut by 3 bases, the J end by 3 bases, with 8 bases between. This CDR3 spans 13 amino acids. Looked up from germline, CDR1 is MNHNS and CDR2 is SASEGT. The CDR3 is CASSDPGDTEAFF. The CDR3 bases are TGTGCCAGCAGTGATCCGGGGGACACTGAAGCTTTCTTT.

This rearrangement joins TRBV30 to TRBJ2-2; maybe TRBD1 (5 bases). Between the trimmed V and J ends, which lost 6 bases and 0 bases, there was a span of 11 bases. Germline V gene lookup returns CDR1 GTSNPN and CDR2 SVGIG (reference sequence). CDR3 length: 14 amino acids. The CDR3 spells CACPWTTNTGELFF. In nucleotides, the CDR3 is TGTGCCTGTCCTTGGACAACGAACACCGGGGAGCTGTTTTTT.

V usage is TRBV3-1 (or the pseudogene TRBV3-2) and J usage is TRBJ2-4; 7 nucleotides match TRBD1. Germline V CDR1 and CDR2: LGHDT, YNNKEL (reference sequence). This CDR3 has 15 amino acids. Germline trimming cut 2 bases from V and 0 bases from J; bases unmatched to any gene: 1. For the CDR3, the DNA is TGTGCCAGCAGCCAAACAGGGGTAGCCAAAAACATTCAGTACTTC. This encodes CASSQTGVAKNIQYF.

The rearrangement joins TRBV14 to TRBJ1-1; TRBD1 agrees at 7 bases. The CDR3 length is 14 residues. Germline V gene sequence: CDR1 SGHDN, CDR2 FVKESK. The ends lost 3 bases at V and 3 bases at J; junction bases unmatched: 4. The CDR3 loop reads CASSHRGGHTEAFF. Here the CDR3 DNA reads TGTGCCAGCAGCCACAGAGGGGGCCACACTGAAGCTTTCTTT.

This chain joins TRBV25-1 and TRBJ2-7; 7 bases align to TRBD1. The CDR3 totals 14 residues. Germline CDR1 and CDR2: MGHDK and SYGVNS. Germline trimming cut 4 bases from V and 4 bases from J; bases unmatched to any gene: 7. The CDR3 DNA sequence: TGTGCCAGCAGTGGACGGGACAGCCCTTACGAGCAGTACTTC. Translating gives CASSGRDSPYEQYF.

V gene TRBV5-1 combines with J gene TRBJ1-1, with 11 positions matching TRBD1. Germline V gives CDR1 SGHRS, CDR2 YFSETQ. Losses at the gene ends were 6 bases for V and 5 bases for J; bases not matched to a gene: 6. The CDR3 runs 14 residues. CDR3 in DNA: TGCGCCAGCACCTCGGACAGGGGGCGGACTGAAGCTTTCTTT. Its protein product is CASTSDRGRTEAFF.

V and J are TRBV7-8 and TRBJ2-4; 13 nucleotides agree with TRBD2. V was pared by 3 bases and J by 0 bases, with 5 bases of the junction left unmatched. The length of the CDR3 is 18 residues. The germline V gene has CDR1 SGHVS and CDR2 FQNEAQ. Here the CDR3 reads CASSLTSGGPIAKNIQYF. CDR3 nucleotide sequence: TGTGCCAGCAGCTTGACTAGCGGGGGGCCCATAGCCAAAAACATTCAGTACTTC.

This rearrangement joins TRBV24-1 to TRBJ2-2; 10 bases are shared with TRBD1. The CDR3 has 16 residues. Germline V gene data show CDR1 as KGHDR and CDR2 as SFDVKD. V lost 3 bases to trimming and J lost 6 bases; unmatched junction nucleotides: 6. The CDR3 reads CATSDNGTGVSGELFF. CDR3 DNA sequence: TGTGCCACCAGTGATAACGGGACAGGGGTTTCCGGGGAGCTGTTTTTT.

CDR3 region: CASSSASRGRTGELFF. The CDR3 DNA reads as TGTGCCAGCAGTTCCGCAAGCAGGGGGAGGACCGGGGAGCTGTTTTTT. This chain joins TRBV28 and TRBJ2-2, with a weak D call TRBD1 (7 bases). The CDR3 loop spans 16 amino acids. With 4 bases removed from V and 5 bases from J, the gap between germline ends came to 17 bases. Germline values: CDR1 MDHEN, CDR2 SYDVKM.

V is TRBV18 and J is TRBJ1-1; 7 nucleotides align to TRBD1. CDR3 length: 14 residues. V shed 2 bases and J 6 bases; nucleotides not matched to a gene: 6. CDR1 and CDR2 from the germline V gene are KGHSH and LQKENI. The CDR3 bases are TGTGCCAGCTCACCAGCGACAGGGACGGCTGAAGCTTTCTTT. The encoded protein is CASSPATGTAEAFF. Full variable domain (remainder filled in from reference TRBV18 and TRBJ1-1): NAGVMQNPRHLVRRRGQEARLRCSPMKGHSHVYWYRQLPEEGLKFMVYLQKENIIDESGMPKERFSAEFPKEGPSILRIQQVVRGDSAAYFCASSPATGTAEAFFGQGTRLTVV.

This clone was seen only once. CDR3 coding DNA: TGTGCCAGCAGTTTAGGGCAGGGGCCTAATGAAAAACTGTTTTTT. Residues: CASSLGQGPNEKLFF. V and J are TRBV27 and TRBJ1-4; the D gene is possibly TRBD1 (6 bases). The length of the CDR3 is 15 residues. Trimming removed 2 bases from V and 3 bases from J, with 10 bases in between. CDR1 and CDR2 (germline): MNHEY, SMNVEV (reference sequence).

The chain joins TRBV19 to TRBJ2-3, with 10 bases matching TRBD1. CDR1 is LNHDA and CDR2 is SQIVND in the germline V gene (reference sequence). The CDR3 runs 14 residues. The V segment lost 5 bases and the J segment 4 bases; nucleotides outside the gene matches: 3. The CDR3 sequence: CASSLGQGSDTQYF. Written as DNA, the CDR3 is TGTGCCAGTAGTTTGGGACAGGGGTCAGATACGCAGTATTTT.

V gene TRBV5-4 combines with J gene TRBJ2-2, with TRBD1 identical over 11 bases. The CDR3 sequence is 15 residues long. Looked up from germline, CDR1 is SGHNT and CDR2 is YYREEE (reference sequence). V was clipped by 2 bases and J by 7 bases; unmatched bases: 4. The CDR3 DNA reads TGTGCCAGCAGCTTTGGACAGGGGGCTGGCGGGGAGCTGTTTTTT. Encoded protein: CASSFGQGAGGELFF.